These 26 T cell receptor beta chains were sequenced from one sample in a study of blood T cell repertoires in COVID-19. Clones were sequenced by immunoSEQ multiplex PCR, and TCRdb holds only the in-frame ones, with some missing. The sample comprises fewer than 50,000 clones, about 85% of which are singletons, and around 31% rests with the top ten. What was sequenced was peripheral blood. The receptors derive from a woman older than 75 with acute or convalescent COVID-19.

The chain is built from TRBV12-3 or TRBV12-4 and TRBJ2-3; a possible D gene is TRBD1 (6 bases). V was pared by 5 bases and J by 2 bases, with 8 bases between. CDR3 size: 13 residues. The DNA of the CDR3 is TGTGCCAGCAGTGACAGGTTCACAGATACGCAGTATTTT. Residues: CASSDRFTDTQYF.

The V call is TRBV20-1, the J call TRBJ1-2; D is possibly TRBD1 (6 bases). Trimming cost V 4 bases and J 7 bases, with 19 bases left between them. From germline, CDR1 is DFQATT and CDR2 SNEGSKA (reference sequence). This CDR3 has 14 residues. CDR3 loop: CSAIDGPTGSGYTF. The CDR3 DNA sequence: TGCAGTGCTATTGACGGGCCGACAGGCAGTGGCTACACCTTC.

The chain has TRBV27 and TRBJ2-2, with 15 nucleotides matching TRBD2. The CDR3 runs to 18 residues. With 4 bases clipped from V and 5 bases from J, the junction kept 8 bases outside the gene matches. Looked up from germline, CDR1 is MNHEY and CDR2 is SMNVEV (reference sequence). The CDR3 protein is CASSSRTSGRARTGELFF. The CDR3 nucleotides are TGTGCCAGCAGTTCCCGGACTAGCGGGAGGGCGAGGACCGGGGAGCTGTTTTTT.

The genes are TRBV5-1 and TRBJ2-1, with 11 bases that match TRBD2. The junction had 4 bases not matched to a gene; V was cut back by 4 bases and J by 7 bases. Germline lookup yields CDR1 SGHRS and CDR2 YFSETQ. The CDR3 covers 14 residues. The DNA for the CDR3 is TGCGCCAGCAGCCCGACTAGCGGGACTAATGAGCAGTTCTTC. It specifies CASSPTSGTNEQFF. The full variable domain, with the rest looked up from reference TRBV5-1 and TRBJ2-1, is KAGVTQTPRYLIKTRGQQVTLSCSPISGHRSVSWYQQTPGQGLQFLFEYFSETQRNKGNFPGRFSGRQFSNSRSEMNVSTLELGDSALYLCASSPTSGTNEQFFGPGTRLTVL.

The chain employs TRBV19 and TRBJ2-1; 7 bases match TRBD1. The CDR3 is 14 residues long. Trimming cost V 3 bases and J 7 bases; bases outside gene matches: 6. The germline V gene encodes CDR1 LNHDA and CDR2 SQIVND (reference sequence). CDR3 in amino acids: CASSMGTAINEQFF. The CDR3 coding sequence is TGTGCCAGTAGTATGGGGACAGCTATTAATGAGCAGTTCTTC.

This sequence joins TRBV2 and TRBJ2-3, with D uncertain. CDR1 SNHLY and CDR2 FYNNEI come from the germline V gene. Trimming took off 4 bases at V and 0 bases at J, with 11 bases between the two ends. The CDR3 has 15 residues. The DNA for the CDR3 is TGTGCCAGCAGTGCGTTCAGGCTCAGCACAGATACGCAGTATTTT. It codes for CASSAFRLSTDTQYF. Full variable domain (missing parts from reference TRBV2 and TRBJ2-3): EPEVTQTPSHQVTQMGQEVILRCVPISNHLYFYWYRQILGQKVEFLVSFYNNEISEKSEIFDDQFSVERPDGSNFTLKIRSTKLEDSAMYFCASSAFRLSTDTQYFGPGTRLTVL.

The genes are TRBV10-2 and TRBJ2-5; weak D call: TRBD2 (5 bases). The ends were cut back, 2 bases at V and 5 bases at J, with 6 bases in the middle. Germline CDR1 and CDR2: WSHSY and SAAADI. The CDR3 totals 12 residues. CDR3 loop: CASSEGGETQYF. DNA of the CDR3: TGCGCCAGCAGTGAGGGAGGCGAGACCCAGTACTTC.

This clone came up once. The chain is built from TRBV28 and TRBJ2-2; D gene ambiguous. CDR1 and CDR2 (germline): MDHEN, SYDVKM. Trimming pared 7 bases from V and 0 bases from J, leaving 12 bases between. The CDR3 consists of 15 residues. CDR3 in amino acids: CASKVVGTNTGELFF. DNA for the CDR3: TGTGCCAGCAAGGTTGTGGGCACGAACACCGGGGAGCTGTTTTTT.

CDR3 loop: CASFGANYGYTF. The CDR3 DNA sequence: TGTGCCAGCTTCGGAGCTAACTATGGCTACACCTTC. The V call is TRBV3-1 (or the pseudogene TRBV3-2), the J call TRBJ1-2; D is undetermined. Trimming removed 8 bases at V and 0 bases at J, with 7 bases between. CDR1 LGHDT and CDR2 YNNKEL come from the germline V gene (reference sequence). This CDR3 is built from 12 residues.

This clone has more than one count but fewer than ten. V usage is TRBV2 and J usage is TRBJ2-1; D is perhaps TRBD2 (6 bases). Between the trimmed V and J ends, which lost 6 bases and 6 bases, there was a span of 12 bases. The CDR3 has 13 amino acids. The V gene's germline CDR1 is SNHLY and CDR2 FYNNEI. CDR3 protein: CASSWDSLNEQFF. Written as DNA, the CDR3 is TGTGCCAGCAGCTGGGACTCACTCAATGAGCAGTTCTTC.

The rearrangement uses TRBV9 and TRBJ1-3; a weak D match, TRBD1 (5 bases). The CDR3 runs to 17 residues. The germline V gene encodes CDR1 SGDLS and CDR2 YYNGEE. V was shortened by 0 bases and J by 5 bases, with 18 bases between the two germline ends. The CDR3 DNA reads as TGTGCCAGCAGCGTAGACCCCCCATCCGCGGGGCGAAACACCATATATTTT. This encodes CASSVDPPSAGRNTIYF.

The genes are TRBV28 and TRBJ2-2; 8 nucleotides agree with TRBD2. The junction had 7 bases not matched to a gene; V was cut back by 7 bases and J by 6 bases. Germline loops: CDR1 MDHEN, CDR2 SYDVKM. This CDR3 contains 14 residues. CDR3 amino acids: CASTRAGAAGELFF. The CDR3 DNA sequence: TGTGCCAGCACCAGAGCGGGAGCGGCCGGGGAGCTGTTTTTT.

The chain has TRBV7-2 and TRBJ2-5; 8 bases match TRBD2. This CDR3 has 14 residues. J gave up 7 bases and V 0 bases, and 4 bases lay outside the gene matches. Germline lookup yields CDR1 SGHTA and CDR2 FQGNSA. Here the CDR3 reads CASSLASGSATQYF. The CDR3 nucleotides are TGTGCCAGCAGCTTAGCCAGCGGGAGTGCGACCCAGTACTTC.

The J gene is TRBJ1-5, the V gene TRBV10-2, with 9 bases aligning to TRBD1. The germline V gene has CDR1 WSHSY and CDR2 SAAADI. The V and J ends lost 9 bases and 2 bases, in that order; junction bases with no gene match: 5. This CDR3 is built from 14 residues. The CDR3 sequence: CASGGQGGNQPQHF. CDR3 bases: TGCGCCAGTGGGGGACAGGGAGGCAATCAGCCCCAGCATTTT.

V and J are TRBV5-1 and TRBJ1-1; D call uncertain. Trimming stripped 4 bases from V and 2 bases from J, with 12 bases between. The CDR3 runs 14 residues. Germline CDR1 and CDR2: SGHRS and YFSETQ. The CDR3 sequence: CASSPEADNTEAFF. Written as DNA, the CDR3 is TGCGCCAGCAGCCCGGAGGCTGATAACACTGAAGCTTTCTTT.

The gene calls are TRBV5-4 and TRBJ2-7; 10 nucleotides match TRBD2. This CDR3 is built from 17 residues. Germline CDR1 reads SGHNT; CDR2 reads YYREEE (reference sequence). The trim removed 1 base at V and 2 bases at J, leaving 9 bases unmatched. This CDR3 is CASSLLVAGGKTYEQYF. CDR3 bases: TGTGCCAGCAGCTTGTTGGTAGCGGGAGGCAAGACCTACGAGCAGTACTTC. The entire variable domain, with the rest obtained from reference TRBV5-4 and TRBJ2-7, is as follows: ETGVTQSPTHLIKTRGQQVTLRCSSQSGHNTVSWYQQALGQGPQFIFQYYREEENGRGNFPPRFSGLQFPNYSSELNVNALELDDSALYLCASSLLVAGGKTYEQYFGPGTRLTVT.

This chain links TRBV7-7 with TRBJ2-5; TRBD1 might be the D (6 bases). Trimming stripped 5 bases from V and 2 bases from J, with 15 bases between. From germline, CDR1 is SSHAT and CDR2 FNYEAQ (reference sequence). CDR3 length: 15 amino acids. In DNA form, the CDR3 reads TGTGCCAGCAGCCCCCGCAGGACAGCTCAAGAGACCCAGTACTTC. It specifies CASSPRRTAQETQYF.

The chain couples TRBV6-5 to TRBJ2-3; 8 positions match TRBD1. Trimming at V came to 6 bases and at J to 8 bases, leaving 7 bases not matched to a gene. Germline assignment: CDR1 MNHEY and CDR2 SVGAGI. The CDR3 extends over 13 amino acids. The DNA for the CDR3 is TGTGCCAGCAGCACAGGGGGTGCGGGTACGCAGTATTTT. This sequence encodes CASSTGGAGTQYF.

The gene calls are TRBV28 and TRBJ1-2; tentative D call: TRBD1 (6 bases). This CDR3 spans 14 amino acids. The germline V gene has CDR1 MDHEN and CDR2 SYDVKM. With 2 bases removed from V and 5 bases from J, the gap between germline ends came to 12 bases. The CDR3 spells CASSLGGARYGYTF. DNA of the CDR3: TGTGCCAGCAGTTTAGGGGGGGCCCGTTATGGCTACACCTTC.

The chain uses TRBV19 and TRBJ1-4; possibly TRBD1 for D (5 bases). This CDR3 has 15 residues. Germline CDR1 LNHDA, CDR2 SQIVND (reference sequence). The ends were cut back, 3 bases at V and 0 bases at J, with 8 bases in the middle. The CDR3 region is CASSIRGTTNEKLFF. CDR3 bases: TGTGCCAGTAGTATTCGGGGGACAACTAATGAAAAACTGTTTTTT.

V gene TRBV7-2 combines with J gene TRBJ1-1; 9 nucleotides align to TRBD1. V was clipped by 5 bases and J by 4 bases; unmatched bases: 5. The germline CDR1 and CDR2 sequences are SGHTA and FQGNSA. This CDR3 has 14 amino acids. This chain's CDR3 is CASSLSTGGTEAFF. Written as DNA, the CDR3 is TGTGCCAGCAGCCTCTCGACAGGGGGCACTGAAGCTTTCTTT.

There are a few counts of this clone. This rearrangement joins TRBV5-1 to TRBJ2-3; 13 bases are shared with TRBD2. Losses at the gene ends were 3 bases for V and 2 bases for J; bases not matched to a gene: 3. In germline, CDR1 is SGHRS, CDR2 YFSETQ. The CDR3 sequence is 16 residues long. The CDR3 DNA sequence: TGCGCCAGCAGCTCCGGGACTAGCGGGGCCACAGATACGCAGTATTTT. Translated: CASSSGTSGATDTQYF.

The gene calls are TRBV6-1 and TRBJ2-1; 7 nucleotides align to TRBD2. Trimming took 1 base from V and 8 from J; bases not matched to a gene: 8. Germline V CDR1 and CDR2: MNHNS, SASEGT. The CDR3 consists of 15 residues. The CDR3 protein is CASSEGSGGQDEQFF. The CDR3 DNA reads TGTGCCAGCAGTGAAGGGTCGGGAGGTCAGGATGAGCAGTTCTTC.

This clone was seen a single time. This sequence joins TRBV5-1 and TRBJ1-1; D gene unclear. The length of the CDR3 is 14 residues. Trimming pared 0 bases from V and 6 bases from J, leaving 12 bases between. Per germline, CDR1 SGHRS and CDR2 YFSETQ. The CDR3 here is CASSLGQRKAEAFF. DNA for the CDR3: TGCGCCAGCAGCTTGGGCCAGCGCAAAGCTGAAGCTTTCTTT. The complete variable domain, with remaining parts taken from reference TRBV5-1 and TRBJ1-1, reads KAGVTQTPRYLIKTRGQQVTLSCSPISGHRSVSWYQQTPGQGLQFLFEYFSETQRNKGNFPGRFSGRQFSNSRSEMNVSTLELGDSALYLCASSLGQRKAEAFFGQGTRLTVV.

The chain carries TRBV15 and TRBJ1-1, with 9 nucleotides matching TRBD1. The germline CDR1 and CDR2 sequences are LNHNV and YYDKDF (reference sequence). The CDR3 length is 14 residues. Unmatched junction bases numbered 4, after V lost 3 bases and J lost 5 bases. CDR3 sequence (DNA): TGTGCCACCAGCAGTGGACAGGGGTGGACTGAAGCTTTCTTT. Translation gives CATSSGQGWTEAFF.

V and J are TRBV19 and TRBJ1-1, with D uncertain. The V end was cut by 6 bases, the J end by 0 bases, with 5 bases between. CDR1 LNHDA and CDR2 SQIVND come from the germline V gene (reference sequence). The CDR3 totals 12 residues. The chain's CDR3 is CASRRLNTEAFF. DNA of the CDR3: TGTGCCAGTAGGAGGTTGAACACTGAAGCTTTCTTT. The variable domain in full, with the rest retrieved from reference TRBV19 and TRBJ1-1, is DGGITQSPKYLFRKEGQNVTLSCEQNLNHDAMYWYRQDPGQGLRLIYYSQIVNDFQKGDIAEGYSVSREKKESFPLTVTSAQKNPTAFYLCASRRLNTEAFFGQGTRLTVV.